The next 28 T cell receptor beta chains were all read from a single sample in a study of cytomegalovirus exposure and HLA in healthy donors (dated by TCRdb to between 2016 and 2019). The method behind the library was the immunoSEQ multiplex PCR assay. Sourced from immuneACCESS, this table was stored by TCRdb with only in-frame sequences that have V and J called. A share of the clones is absent; for the studies checked, an unresolved V gene accounts for under half, and the remainder has no known explanation. The sample has 90,000 to 120,000 clones on record, about 85% of them singletons. The ten largest make up approximately 2.9% of the sample. Input material: PBMCs. The origin of the receptors is a woman under 30 in good health and CMV-seronegative.

The V gene is TRBV27, the J gene TRBJ2-5; no firm D call. V lost 6 bases and J lost 7, with 15 bases in between. In germline, CDR1 is MNHEY, CDR2 SMNVEV (reference sequence). This CDR3 spans 13 amino acids. The CDR3 nucleotides read TGTGCCAGCAGCCTTGCGGCCGCCGGGACCCAGTACTTC. Its protein product is CASSLAAAGTQYF.

The CDR3 region is CASSLDGIGGYTF. The CDR3 DNA follows: TGTGCCAGCAGCTTAGACGGTATCGGTGGCTACACCTTC. This chain connects TRBV7-2 to TRBJ1-2; D not resolved. This CDR3 is 13 amino acids long. Germline V gene data show CDR1 as SGHTA and CDR2 as FQGNSA. V was shortened by 1 base and J by 7 bases, with 10 bases between the two germline ends. Drawing the rest from reference TRBV7-2 and TRBJ1-2, the complete variable domain is GAGVSQSPSNKVTEKGKDVELRCDPISGHTALYWYRQSLGQGLEFLIYFQGNSAPDKSGLPSDRFSAERTGGSVSTLTIQRTQQEDSAVYLCASSLDGIGGYTFGSGTRLTVV.

CDR3 sequence: CASSFTTSGETQYF. CDR3 in DNA: TGCGCCAGCAGCTTCACGACTAGCGGGGAGACCCAGTACTTC. V and J are TRBV5-1 and TRBJ2-5; 10 bases are a match to TRBD2. The trim removed 2 bases at V and 5 bases at J, leaving 3 bases unmatched. This CDR3 is built from 14 residues. Germline V lookup: CDR1 SGHRS, CDR2 YFSETQ.

The chain joins TRBV7-9 to TRBJ2-7; 11 bases are a match to TRBD2. CDR3 length equals 16 residues. V shed 6 bases and J 0 bases; nucleotides not matched to a gene: 7. Germline V gene data show CDR1 as SEHNR and CDR2 as FQNEAQ (reference sequence). CDR3 in amino acids: CASSSPSGGSSYEQYF. CDR3 DNA: TGTGCCAGCAGTTCGCCTAGCGGGGGGAGCTCCTACGAGCAGTACTTC.

The J gene is TRBJ2-7, the V gene TRBV7-9; D possibly corresponds to TRBD1 (6 bases). CDR3 length: 13 residues. The V and J ends lost 1 base and 5 bases respectively, with 9 bases between them. CDR1 is SEHNR, CDR2 FQNEAQ, per germline (reference sequence). CDR3 DNA sequence: TGTGCCAGCAGCTTAGACAGGGCCCACGAGCAGTACTTC. It encodes CASSLDRAHEQYF.

The gene calls are TRBV12-5 and TRBJ2-7, with 7 nucleotides matching TRBD1. The V gene's germline CDR1 is LGHNT and CDR2 FRNRAP. The V segment lost 6 bases and the J segment 3 bases; nucleotides outside the gene matches: 8. The CDR3 length is 14 residues. CDR3 DNA: TGTGCTAGTGGGGGGAGACAGGGCCACTACGAGCAGTACTTC. Residues: CASGGRQGHYEQYF.

In its sample, this clone was seen a few times. The chain uses TRBV18 and TRBJ1-6, with 7 bases matching TRBD1. Germline V gene lookup returns CDR1 KGHSH and CDR2 LQKENI. V shed 3 bases and J 10 bases; nucleotides not matched to a gene: 9. The CDR3 extends over 15 amino acids. In DNA, the CDR3 is TGTGCCAGCTCACCGTCGTTAGGGGGCTCCTCACCCCTCCACTTT. It is translated as CASSPSLGGSSPLHF.

The rearrangement uses TRBV27 and TRBJ1-1, with a possible D match to TRBD1 (6 bases). The CDR3 is 13 amino acids. V lost 5 bases, J lost 1 base, and 8 bases lay in between. In germline, CDR1 is MNHEY, CDR2 SMNVEV (reference sequence). The CDR3 bases are TGTGCCAGCAGTGAGACAGGGAACACTGAAGCTTTCTTT. As protein: CASSETGNTEAFF.

The V call is TRBV29-1, the J call TRBJ1-1, with a possible D match to TRBD1 (5 bases). Trimming left V 5 bases short and J 1 base short, with 14 bases between. The CDR3 runs 14 residues. Germline V lookup: CDR1 SQVTM, CDR2 ANQGSEA. CDR3 nucleotide sequence: TGCAGCGTTCATCCCATGGACAAGAACACTGAAGCTTTCTTT. Residues: CSVHPMDKNTEAFF.

The rearrangement uses TRBV27 and TRBJ2-3; maybe TRBD1 (6 bases). Trimming left V 8 bases short and J 4 bases short, with 13 bases between. CDR1 MNHEY and CDR2 SMNVEV come from the germline V gene (reference sequence). This CDR3 has 13 amino acids. The CDR3 DNA reads as TGTGCCAGCCATCAGGGGTTCGCAGATACGCAGTATTTT. Protein product: CASHQGFADTQYF.

The rearrangement uses TRBV5-1 and TRBJ1-1; D may be TRBD1 (5 bases). This CDR3 spans 15 amino acids. From germline, CDR1 is SGHRS and CDR2 YFSETQ. Trimming pared 0 bases from V and 4 bases from J, leaving 13 bases between. CDR3 residues: CASSLEGGASTEAFF. The CDR3 DNA sequence: TGCGCCAGCAGCTTGGAAGGTGGGGCGAGCACTGAAGCTTTCTTT.

The chain is built from TRBV28 and TRBJ1-2; tentative D call: TRBD1 (6 bases). The CDR3 has 14 residues. Trimming removed 1 base from V and 13 bases from J, with 19 bases in between. Germline lookup yields CDR1 MDHEN and CDR2 SYDVKM. In DNA form, the CDR3 reads TGTGCCAGCAGTTTATCCGGGGTAGGGGGAGAAAGCACCTTC. Its translation: CASSLSGVGGESTF.

The genes are TRBV6-5 and TRBJ1-2; 8 bases line up with TRBD1. Losses at the gene ends were 2 bases for V and 4 bases for J; bases not matched to a gene: 0. Germline CDR1 is MNHEY and CDR2 is SVGAGI. There are 13 residues in the CDR3. This CDR3 reads CASSYDRGYGYTF. The CDR3 DNA reads as TGTGCCAGCAGTTACGACAGGGGCTATGGCTACACCTTC.

This chain connects TRBV6-1 to TRBJ2-5; weak D call: TRBD2 (6 bases). The V gene lost 2 bases and the J gene lost 5 bases, with 21 bases spanning the gap. The length of the CDR3 is 17 residues. Germline V gene data show CDR1 as MNHNS and CDR2 as SASEGT. The CDR3 DNA reads as TGTGCCAGCAGTGAAACCATTGGGCGGGGAGGATTGGAGACCCAGTACTTC. Translating gives CASSETIGRGGLETQYF.

The chain links TRBV2 to TRBJ2-3; 8 nucleotides line up with TRBD1. The germline CDR1 and CDR2 sequences are SNHLY and FYNNEI. Unmatched junction bases numbered 10, after V lost 4 bases and J lost 7 bases. The CDR3 runs 15 residues. The CDR3 is CASSAGQGVRNTQYF. CDR3 nucleotide sequence: TGTGCCAGCAGTGCTGGACAGGGCGTAAGAAATACGCAGTATTTT.

The chain's CDR3 is CASSYLPGGHNEQFF. CDR3 DNA sequence: TGTGCCAGCAGTTATCTCCCGGGGGGGCACAATGAGCAGTTCTTC. The chain recombines TRBV6-9 with TRBJ2-1, with 8 bases matching TRBD2. CDR3 length: 15 residues. J lost 5 bases, V lost 2 bases, and 5 bases had no gene match. Germline CDR1 is MNHGY and CDR2 is SVAAGI.

DNA for the CDR3: TGTGCCAGTAGGAGCGGGGGGGCCCCCTACAATGAGCAGTTCTTC. This codes for CASRSGGAPYNEQFF. V gene TRBV19 combines with J gene TRBJ2-1, with 10 bases matching TRBD2. V lost 6 bases and J lost 2; bases outside the gene matches: 4. From germline, CDR1 is LNHDA and CDR2 SQIVND (reference sequence). There are 15 residues in the CDR3. The variable domain in full, with the rest retrieved from reference TRBV19 and TRBJ2-1, is DGGITQSPKYLFRKEGQNVTLSCEQNLNHDAMYWYRQDPGQGLRLIYYSQIVNDFQKGDIAEGYSVSREKKESFPLTVTSAQKNPTAFYLCASRSGGAPYNEQFFGPGTRLTVL.

V is TRBV5-6 and J is TRBJ2-1; 10 positions match TRBD1. Germline CDR1 and CDR2: SGHDT and YYEEEE. J gave up 8 bases and V 2 bases, and 4 bases lay outside the gene matches. CDR3 length: 14 residues. The CDR3 here is CASSFRDRGHEQFF. In DNA, the CDR3 is TGTGCCAGCAGCTTTCGGGACAGGGGACATGAGCAGTTCTTC.

J is TRBJ1-1 and V is TRBV5-6; D gene unclear. The CDR3 is 12 amino acids. CDR1 and CDR2 (germline): SGHDT, YYEEEE. Deletions cut 0 bases from V and 3 bases from J, with 3 bases between. The CDR3, as DNA: TGTGCCAGCAGCTTGGACTACACTGAAGCTTTCTTT. Its translation is CASSLDYTEAFF.

V gene TRBV6-5 combines with J gene TRBJ1-1, with D tentatively TRBD1 (6 bases). The CDR3 length is 14 residues. Per germline, CDR1 MNHEY and CDR2 SVGAGI. The germline V and J ends were trimmed by 6 bases and 4 bases, with 15 bases remaining between them. The CDR3 DNA reads as TGTGCCAGCAGGCTCAGGGGAAAGACCACTGAAGCTTTCTTT. It codes for CASRLRGKTTEAFF.

The CDR3 reads CASSSHQGAYEQYF. The CDR3 DNA sequence: TGTGCCAGCAGCTCCCATCAGGGGGCCTACGAGCAGTACTTC. This sequence joins TRBV6-6 and TRBJ2-7; 7 bases are shared with TRBD1. The CDR3 runs to 14 residues. CDR1 is MNHNY and CDR2 is SVGAGI in the germline V gene (reference sequence). Trimming cost V 6 bases and J 2 bases; bases outside gene matches: 7.

This clone was recorded only once. CDR3 sequence reads: CASSLQTGIVYTTDTQYF. The CDR3 DNA sequence: TGTGCCAGCAGCTTACAAACGGGGATTGTCTATACTACAGATACGCAGTATTTT. The V and J genes are TRBV13 and TRBJ2-3; the D gene is possibly TRBD2 (5 bases). CDR1 and CDR2 (germline): PRHDT, FYEKMQ (reference sequence). V was cut by 2 bases and J by 3 bases, with 21 bases left in between. There are 18 residues in the CDR3. Together with reference TRBV13 and TRBJ2-3, the CDR3 gives the full variable domain: AAGVIQSPRHLIKEKRETATLKCYPIPRHDTVYWYQQGPGQDPQFLISFYEKMQSDKGSIPDRFSAQQFSDYHSELNMSSLELGDSALYFCASSLQTGIVYTTDTQYFGPGTRLTVL.

The chain joins TRBV4-1 to TRBJ2-1, with 12 nucleotides matching TRBD2. The CDR3 is 16 residues long. Germline V lookup: CDR1 MGHRA, CDR2 YSYEKL. Germline trimming cut 3 bases from V and 7 bases from J; bases unmatched to any gene: 7. CDR3 in DNA: TGCGCCAGCAGCCATCCCGGGACTAGCGGGTTGAATGAGCAGTTCTTC. It encodes CASSHPGTSGLNEQFF.

The genes are TRBV11-2 and TRBJ1-3; D not certain. Trimming took off 7 bases at V and 0 bases at J, with 10 bases between the two ends. Germline V lookup: CDR1 SGHAT, CDR2 FQNNGV. The CDR3 extends over 14 amino acids. For the CDR3, the DNA is TGTGCCAGCATCGGAGACTCCTCTGGAAACACCATATATTTT. Residues: CASIGDSSGNTIYF.

The rearrangement links TRBV2 to TRBJ1-2, with a possible D match to TRBD1 (6 bases). Germline V gene data show CDR1 as SNHLY and CDR2 as FYNNEI. The CDR3 extends over 17 amino acids. Trimming shortened V by 0 bases and J by 2 bases, and 16 bases separated the two germline ends. CDR3 residues: CASSEAKRPTGNYGYTF. CDR3 in DNA: TGTGCCAGCAGTGAAGCCAAGAGACCCACAGGGAACTATGGCTACACCTTC.

The chain couples TRBV10-3 to TRBJ2-3; possible D gene TRBD1, 6 bases. V shed 6 bases and J shed 5 bases, with 15 bases lying between them. Germline V gene lookup returns CDR1 ENHRY and CDR2 SYGVKD. This CDR3 spans 14 amino acids. CDR3 in DNA: TGTGCCATCAGGCCCTCTGGGGGCCTAGATACGCAGTATTTT. Translation gives CAIRPSGGLDTQYF.

This clone was seen just once. The J gene is TRBJ2-3, the V gene TRBV11-2, with TRBD1 matching over 8 bases. This CDR3 region has 15 residues. In germline, CDR1 is SGHAT, CDR2 FQNNGV. V trimming: 2 bases; J trimming: 4 bases; junction bases outside the gene matches: 5. The CDR3 sequence: CASSLRDRKADTQYF. For the CDR3, the DNA is TGTGCCAGCAGCTTAAGGGACAGGAAAGCAGATACGCAGTATTTT.

For this clone: This sequence may be a read error, since a much larger clone differs from it by one base. V usage is TRBV5-4 and J usage is TRBJ1-5, with 7 nucleotides matching TRBD1. CDR1 SGHNT and CDR2 YYREEE come from the germline V gene (reference sequence). J was trimmed by 2 bases and V by 4 bases; bases with no gene match: 3. The CDR3 is 14 residues long. In DNA, the CDR3 is TGTGCCAGCAGCCGTGACAGGGGCAATCAGCCCCAGCATTTT. It codes for CASSRDRGNQPQHF.